This T cell receptor (beta chain) was captured by sequencing in a study of blood T cell repertoires in COVID-19. This table comes from immunoSEQ multiplex PCR, and its TCRdb copy is limited to in-frame clones, with some not included. The table shows 200,000 to 300,000 clones, with about 85% occurring only once. The table lists this clone with a few counts. Between the trimmed V and J ends, which lost 0 bases and 9 bases, there was a span of 17 bases. This CDR3 is 16 amino acids long. Germline CDR1 reads MNHNS; CDR2 reads SASEGT. This chain links TRBV6-1 with TRBJ2-2; perhaps TRBD1 as D (5 bases). What was sequenced was peripheral blood. The sequence derives from a woman aged 80 or over with acute or convalescent COVID-19. CDR3 nucleotide sequence: TGTGCCAGCAGTGAAGCGGGAAGGGGTGCGGAACGGGAGCTGTTTTTT. Protein sequence: CASSEAGRGAERELFF.